These T cell receptor beta chains were read from a single sample in a study of shared clonotypes between healthy human individuals. TCRdb keeps only in-frame clones here, not all; method: immunoSEQ multiplex PCR. The data contain some 2 million clones, about 95% of them singletons. The sample taken for sequencing was naive CD8+ T cells sorted from blood. These receptor sequences come from a man younger than 35 in good health. Both conserved end residues are part of each CDR3. D genes are given only for firm matches. Expanded clones get a size class; other rows say once, few or many, or leave the size out.

>.|TRBV7-2|once|TRBJ2-7
CASSRGQGLGEQYF
TGTGCCAGCAGTCGCGGGCAGGGGTTAGGCGAGCAGTACTTC
>.|TRBV27|medium-sized|TRBJ2-6
CASSLVGTAGANVLTF
TGTGCCAGCAGTTTAGTAGGGACGGCTGGGGCCAACGTCCTGACTTTC
>TRBD1|TRBV11-2|.|TRBJ1-6
CASSLDPPGGSYNSPLHF
TGTGCCAGCAGCTTAGATCCGCCAGGGGGGAGCTATAATTCACCCCTCCACTTT
>TRBD2|TRBV11-2|.|TRBJ2-2
CASSVPVRTSTGELFF
TGTGCCAGCAGCGTCCCCGTGAGGACTAGCACCGGGGAGCTGTTTTTT
>TRBD1|TRBV27|.|TRBJ1-1
CASSSLDRVDTEAFF
TGTGCCAGCAGTTCCCTAGACAGGGTAGACACTGAAGCTTTCTTT
>.|TRBV29-1|.|TRBJ2-5
CSVDAGLGGETQYF
TGCAGCGTTGACGCGGGCCTTGGGGGAGAGACCCAGTACTTC
>.|TRBV9|.|TRBJ2-1
CASSNGPQNEQFF
TGTGCCAGCAGCAATGGGCCACAAAATGAGCAGTTCTTC
>TRBD1|TRBV28|.|TRBJ1-4
CASSSGTGGQYEKLFF
TGTGCCAGCAGTTCCGGGACAGGGGGTCAGTATGAAAAACTGTTTTTT
>.|TRBV6-5|.|TRBJ2-2
CASSYSNGIGELFF
TGTGCCAGCAGTTACTCGAACGGCATCGGGGAGCTGTTTTTT
>.|TRBV27|.|TRBJ1-2
CASSPIAGNYGYTF
TGTGCCAGCAGTCCCATCGCGGGGAACTATGGCTACACCTTC
>TRBD1|TRBV2|.|TRBJ1-5
CASNLDRVNNQPQHF
TGTGCCAGCAATCTTGACAGGGTCAACAATCAGCCCCAGCATTTT
>TRBD1|TRBV5-6|.|TRBJ2-1
CASSLQGARNEQFF
TGTGCCAGCAGCTTGCAGGGGGCGCGGAATGAGCAGTTCTTC
>.|TRBV6-1|.|TRBJ1-4
CASTPFDPTNEKLFF
TGTGCCAGCACCCCCTTTGATCCAACTAATGAAAAACTGTTTTTT
>TRBD1|TRBV6-5|once|TRBJ1-2
CASSPLQGAFYGYTF
TGTGCCAGCAGCCCCCTCCAGGGGGCCTTCTATGGCTACACCTTC
>.|TRBV19|.|TRBJ1-1
CASSIDLDPSTEAFF
TGTGCCAGTAGTATAGACCTGGACCCCTCCACTGAAGCTTTCTTT
>.|TRBV7-8|.|TRBJ2-5
CASSLLTQEQYF
TGTGCCAGCAGCCTACTAACTCAAGAGCAGTACTTC
>.|TRBV5-1|.|TRBJ1-6
CASRDGGVKGSPLHF
TGCGCCAGCCGCGACGGGGGGGTAAAGGGATCACCCCTCCACTTT
>.|TRBV28|few|TRBJ2-2
CASSILTAQNTGELFF
TGTGCCAGCAGTATCCTGACAGCTCAGAACACCGGGGAGCTGTTTTTT
>.|TRBV6-4|.|TRBJ2-2
CASSAFHSLGALSGELFF
TGTGCCAGCAGCGCATTTCATTCCCTAGGGGCTCTATCCGGGGAGCTGTTTTTT
>.|TRBV6-6|.|TRBJ2-1
CASSWENLWNEQFF
TGTGCCAGCAGTTGGGAGAACCTTTGGAATGAGCAGTTCTTC
>.|TRBV6-1|.|TRBJ1-2
CASSLKGFRGGGYTF
TGTGCCAGCAGCCTGAAGGGTTTTAGGGGCGGCGGCTACACCTTC
>.|TRBV7-9|.|TRBJ2-7
CASSSPRQETHYEQYF
TGTGCCAGCAGCTCTCCCCGACAGGAGACACACTACGAGCAGTACTTC
>.|TRBV7-9|.|TRBJ2-2
CASSLTNTGELFF
TGTGCCAGCAGCCTAACAAACACCGGGGAGCTGTTTTTT
>TRBD2|TRBV5-1|.|TRBJ2-1
CASSLTSAGGTSSYNEQFF
TGCGCCAGCAGCTTGACGTCAGCGGGGGGCACGAGCTCCTACAATGAGCAGTTCTTC
>TRBD1|TRBV15|.|TRBJ1-5
CATSTVGQGHQPQHF
TGTGCCACCAGCACCGTCGGACAGGGCCATCAGCCCCAGCATTTT
>.|TRBV19|.|TRBJ1-2
CASSIEGLYGYTF
TGTGCCAGTAGTATTGAGGGGCTCTATGGCTACACCTTC
>.|TRBV6-1|.|TRBJ1-4
CASSEAKGWNEKLFF
TGTGCCAGCAGTGAAGCCAAGGGATGGAATGAAAAACTGTTTTTT
>TRBD2|TRBV27|.|TRBJ2-7
CASSQLAGVGEQYF
TGTGCCAGCAGTCAACTAGCGGGAGTCGGCGAGCAGTACTTC
>TRBD1|TRBV19|.|TRBJ2-3
CASSIWGQGSSTDTQYF
TGTGCCAGTAGTATATGGGGACAGGGATCTAGCACAGATACGCAGTATTTT
>.|TRBV4-1|.|TRBJ2-7
CASSRGRREASEQYF
TGCGCCAGCAGCCGCGGAAGAAGGGAGGCTAGTGAGCAGTACTTC
>.|TRBV6-5|.|TRBJ1-2
CASSYDGSYGYTF
TGTGCCAGCAGTTACGACGGCTCCTATGGCTACACCTTC
>.|TRBV5-4|.|TRBJ2-7
CASSLGRGEYEQYF
TGTGCCAGCAGCTTGGGAAGGGGAGAATACGAGCAGTACTTC
>TRBD2|TRBV11-2|.|TRBJ2-3
CASSSGLAGGQEADTQYF
TGTGCCAGCAGCTCTGGACTAGCGGGGGGGCAAGAGGCAGATACGCAGTATTTT
>.|TRBV6-5|.|TRBJ1-2
CASSYIPPEGRVGYTF
TGTGCCAGCAGTTACATCCCCCCCGAGGGGCGCGTTGGCTACACCTTC
>.|TRBV19|.|TRBJ2-7
CASSISLFYEQYF
TGTGCCAGTAGTATCTCGTTGTTCTACGAGCAGTACTTC
>.|TRBV7-9|.|TRBJ2-7
CASSPGETYEQYF
TGTGCCAGCAGTCCCGGGGAGACCTACGAGCAGTACTTC
>TRBD1|TRBV9|.|TRBJ2-7
CASSVDSGTGGFEQYF
TGTGCCAGCAGCGTCGATTCCGGGACAGGGGGCTTCGAGCAGTACTTC
>.|TRBV29-1|.|TRBJ2-7
CSVLGGLDPYEQYF
TGCAGCGTGCTGGGGGGCCTGGATCCCTACGAGCAGTACTTC
>.|TRBV9|once|TRBJ2-3
CASSLGVRGPSTDTQYF
TGTGCCAGCAGCCTTGGGGTCAGAGGCCCTAGCACAGATACGCAGTATTTT
>.|TRBV11-2|once|TRBJ2-7
CASSLVGDSAEQYF
TGTGCCAGCAGCTTAGTCGGCGACTCGGCCGAGCAGTACTTC
>.|TRBV27|.|TRBJ1-2
CASSLSIEDLGGYTF
TGTGCCAGCAGTTTATCGATAGAGGACCTGGGGGGCTACACCTTC
>TRBD2|TRBV7-9|.|TRBJ2-3
CASILAGLTDTQYF
TGTGCCAGCATCCTAGCGGGGCTGACGGATACGCAGTATTTT
>.|TRBV5-6|.|TRBJ1-5
CASSLMATPYSNQPQHF
TGTGCCAGCAGCTTGATGGCTACCCCTTATAGCAATCAGCCCCAGCATTTT
>.|TRBV6-4|few|TRBJ1-2
CATTLHFSNYGYTF
TGTGCCACCACTCTGCACTTCTCTAACTATGGCTACACCTTC
>.|TRBV10-2|.|TRBJ1-5
CASSEYSLSNQPQHF
TGCGCCAGCAGTGAGTACAGCCTTAGCAATCAGCCCCAGCATTTT
>TRBD2|TRBV10-3|.|TRBJ2-3
CAISGLAGQYTQYF
TGTGCCATCAGCGGACTAGCGGGGCAATATACGCAGTATTTT
>.|TRBV11-3|.|TRBJ2-7
CASSFNRAPEPQYYEQYF
TGTGCCAGCAGCTTTAACAGGGCACCAGAACCCCAGTACTACGAGCAGTACTTC
>TRBD1|TRBV30|.|TRBJ2-5
CAWSRGQGIWETQYF
TGTGCCTGGAGCCGGGGACAGGGGATTTGGGAGACCCAGTACTTC